These T cell receptor beta chains were read from a single sample in a study of T-cell memory formation after mild COVID-19. TCRdb redid the calling of the 5' RACE reads with MiXCR, one entry per CDR3 protein. The sample includes fewer than 200,000 distinct CDR3 sequences, about an eighth of them seen just once. The sample taken for sequencing was PBMCs or a T cell subset sorted from them (not recorded which). The source of these receptors is a man aged 18 to 29 who had mild COVID-19 (a few samples of this study predate the infection). Cell type and time point are not known. Each CDR3 is given with its conserved first and last residue. A D gene is named only where the DNA matches it firmly. The size of a clone is reported for some rows only, either as once, few or many, or as a class for expanded clones.

D	size	V	J	CDR3	DNA
NA	few	TRBV20-1	TRBJ2-2	CSARDLGGTNTGELFF	TGCAGTGCTAGAGATCTAGGGGGGACGAACACCGGGGAGCTGTTTTTT
NA	few	TRBV10-3	TRBJ1-2	CAISDRGKNYGYTF	TGTGCCATCAGTGATCGGGGCAAGAACTATGGCTACACCTTC
NA	NA	TRBV24-1	TRBJ2-1	CASARDTFYNEQFF	TGTGCCTCCGCCCGGGACACCTTTTACAATGAGCAGTTCTTC
NA	few	TRBV30	TRBJ2-3	CAWSEGSDTQYF	TGTGCCTGGTCGGAAGGATCAGATACGCAGTATTTT
NA	few	TRBV5-1	TRBJ2-3	CASTFGRGADTQYF	TGCGCCAGCACATTCGGACGGGGCGCAGATACGCAGTATTTT
TRBD1	NA	TRBV18	TRBJ2-3	CASSPPGQGSDTQYF	TGTGCCAGCTCGCCCCCGGGACAGGGTTCAGATACGCAGTATTTT
NA	NA	TRBV11-2	TRBJ1-1	CASSSTQGRNTEAFF	TGTGCCAGCAGCTCTACACAGGGCCGGAACACTGAAGCTTTCTTT
TRBD2	NA	TRBV20-1	TRBJ2-1	CSGPTSGGNEQFF	TGCAGTGGGCCGACTAGCGGGGGAAATGAGCAGTTCTTC
TRBD2	few	TRBV4-3	TRBJ2-3	CASSHDLAGGPTDTQYF	TGCGCCAGCAGCCACGACCTAGCGGGGGGACCCACAGATACGCAGTATTTT
TRBD1	few	TRBV20-1	TRBJ2-5	CSAPPRDSQETQYF	TGCAGTGCTCCCCCCCGGGACAGCCAAGAGACCCAGTACTTC
NA	many	TRBV12-3/TRBV12-4	TRBJ1-3	CASSLAPGGAVSGNTIYF	TGTGCCAGCAGTTTAGCGCCTGGGGGCGCGGTTTCTGGAAACACCATATATTTT
NA	few	TRBV6-5	TRBJ2-3	CASSYSGGRTDTQYF	TGTGCCAGCAGTTACTCGGGAGGACGCACAGATACGCAGTATTTT
NA	NA	TRBV5-1	TRBJ1-1	CASSLASSFSEAFF	TGCGCCAGCAGCTTGGCATCGTCGTTCTCTGAAGCTTTCTTT
TRBD2	NA	TRBV5-8	TRBJ2-1	CASSAGLAGSWGEQFF	TGTGCCAGCAGCGCGGGACTAGCGGGGTCTTGGGGTGAGCAGTTCTTC
NA	many	TRBV20-1	TRBJ2-3	CSAREGSPDTQYF	TGCAGTGCTAGAGAGGGGTCCCCAGATACGCAGTATTTT
TRBD2	NA	TRBV7-2	TRBJ2-5	CASKGLAGSREETQYF	TGTGCCAGCAAGGGACTAGCGGGGTCCCGAGAAGAGACCCAGTACTTC
TRBD2	NA	TRBV9	TRBJ2-1	CASSVAGGVNEQFF	TGTGCCAGCAGCGTAGCCGGGGGGGTAAATGAGCAGTTCTTC
NA	NA	TRBV5-1	TRBJ1-6	CASTQAGGPDSISPLHF	TGCGCCAGCACCCAAGCGGGGGGCCCAGACTCAATTTCACCCCTCCACTTT
NA	few	TRBV7-2	TRBJ1-2	CASSFSIRRGSYGYTF	TGTGCCAGCAGCTTCTCAATTCGTAGGGGCTCCTATGGCTACACCTTC
NA	few	TRBV7-9	TRBJ1-1	CASIPRGRGDSEAFF	TGTGCCAGCATCCCCAGGGGCCGCGGCGATTCTGAAGCTTTCTTT
NA	many	TRBV5-1	TRBJ2-4	CASTGPGAKNIQYF	TGCGCCAGCACAGGGCCCGGGGCCAAAAACATTCAGTACTTC
TRBD1	NA	TRBV5-1	TRBJ1-3	CASSGNRGPPGNTIYF	TGCGCCAGCAGCGGAAACAGGGGTCCTCCTGGAAACACCATATATTTT
NA	many	TRBV7-2	TRBJ2-6	CASADMGSGANVLTF	TGTGCCAGCGCCGATATGGGGTCTGGGGCCAACGTCCTGACTTTC
NA	many	TRBV12-3/TRBV12-4	TRBJ1-1	CASSLWRGNTEAFF	TGTGCCAGCAGTTTATGGCGCGGGAACACTGAAGCTTTCTTT
NA	many	TRBV27	TRBJ2-4	CASSSLIKVAKNIQYF	TGTGCCAGCAGTTCCCTAATTAAGGTAGCCAAAAACATTCAGTACTTC
TRBD1	NA	TRBV18	TRBJ2-7	CASSPPNGGPGQGAYEQYF	TGTGCCAGCTCACCACCGAACGGGGGACCGGGACAGGGGGCGTACGAGCAGTACTTC
NA	NA	TRBV19	TRBJ2-1	CASSMRWPALAFF	TGTGCCAGTAGTATGAGATGGCCAGCCCTAGCGTTCTTC
NA	NA	TRBV18	TRBJ1-3	CASSTFPTGGNGNTIYF	TGTGCCAGCTCAACTTTCCCGACAGGTGGAAACGGAAACACCATATATTTT
TRBD1	few	TRBV7-2	TRBJ1-2	CASSLTMTGATSGYTF	TGTGCCAGCAGCTTAACTATGACAGGGGCCACGAGTGGCTACACCTTC
TRBD1	NA	TRBV6-2/TRBV6-3	TRBJ2-7	CASSHGTGGIYEQYF	TGTGCCAGCAGTCACGGGACAGGGGGCATCTACGAGCAGTACTTC
NA	NA	TRBV5-1	TRBJ1-2	CASSLGGRGGYGYTF	TGCGCCAGCAGCTTGGGCGGACGAGGGGGATATGGCTACACCTTC
NA	few	TRBV5-1	TRBJ2-4	CASSLGQKNIQYF	TGCGCCAGCAGCTTGGGACAGAAGAACATTCAGTACTTC
NA	few	TRBV6-5	TRBJ1-2	CASKGPQRGYTF	TGTGCCAGCAAGGGGCCCCAAAGAGGCTACACCTTC
NA	NA	TRBV5-1	TRBJ2-7	CASSLVPGTYEQYF	TGCGCCAGCAGCTTGGTCCCGGGAACCTACGAGCAGTACTTC
TRBD1	NA	TRBV20-1	TRBJ1-5	CSAVRDRVYQPQHF	TGCAGTGCCGTCCGGGACAGGGTGTACCAGCCCCAGCATTTT
TRBD1	NA	TRBV24-1	TRBJ2-2	CATSGSRGTTGELFF	TGTGCCACCAGTGGAAGCAGGGGGACCACCGGGGAGCTGTTTTTT
NA	NA	TRBV9	TRBJ1-6	CASSVSAQGQYNSPLHF	TGTGCCAGCAGCGTCTCTGCCCAAGGACAGTATAATTCACCCCTCCACTTT
NA	many	TRBV24-1	TRBJ2-1	CATSDFPGSSYNEQFF	TGTGCCACCAGTGATTTCCCGGGGAGCTCCTACAATGAGCAGTTCTTC
TRBD1	few	TRBV18	TRBJ2-4	CASSPPGQLAKNIQYF	TGTGCCAGCTCACCTCCGGGACAGCTAGCCAAAAACATTCAGTACTTC
NA	NA	TRBV6-2/TRBV6-3	TRBJ2-5	CASSSRVQETQYF	TGTGCCAGCAGTAGTAGAGTACAAGAGACCCAGTACTTC
NA	NA	TRBV6-5	TRBJ2-1	CASSTRSMEQFF	TGTGCCAGCAGTACCCGAAGTATGGAGCAGTTCTTC
NA	few	TRBV6-6	TRBJ2-7	CATWFPGRPYEQYF	TGTGCCACGTGGTTCCCGGGCCGTCCCTACGAGCAGTACTTC
TRBD1	NA	TRBV19	TRBJ1-5	CASRVEGAGQPQHF	TGTGCCAGTAGGGTGGAGGGGGCAGGGCAGCCCCAGCATTTT
NA	NA	TRBV6-2/TRBV6-3	TRBJ1-5	CASSWVRGGNQPQHF	TGTGCCAGCAGTTGGGTTCGGGGTGGCAATCAGCCCCAGCATTTT
NA	NA	TRBV7-2	TRBJ1-2	CASSSYLSASYGYTF	TGTGCCAGCAGCTCCTACCTGTCAGCCTCCTATGGCTACACCTTC
NA	NA	TRBV7-2	TRBJ1-2	CASSLGPGGMSGYTF	TGTGCCAGCAGCTTAGGGCCCGGGGGAATGAGTGGCTACACCTTC
TRBD2	NA	TRBV20-1	TRBJ2-1	CSAAGGRTYNEQFF	TGCAGTGCCGCGGGGGGGCGGACCTACAATGAGCAGTTCTTC
NA	NA	TRBV5-1	TRBJ2-7	CASSLADSEQYF	TGCGCCAGCAGCTTGGCGGACTCCGAGCAGTACTTC
NA	NA	TRBV20-1	TRBJ1-4	CSAREGIREKLFF	TGCAGTGCTAGAGAGGGGATAAGGGAAAAACTGTTTTTT
NA	few	TRBV7-2	TRBJ2-3	CASSQYTDTQYF	TGTGCCAGCAGCCAATACACAGATACGCAGTATTTT
NA	many	TRBV4-2	TRBJ2-5	CASSRSWLETQYF	TGTGCCAGCAGCCGTAGCTGGCTCGAGACCCAGTACTTC
TRBD1	NA	TRBV6-6	TRBJ1-1	CASSRDRGNMNTEAFF	TGTGCCAGCAGCCGGGACAGGGGAAACATGAACACTGAAGCTTTCTTT
NA	many	TRBV6-5	TRBJ1-1	CASRDPDEDEAFF	TGTGCCAGCAGAGATCCGGACGAAGATGAAGCTTTCTTT
NA	NA	TRBV3-1	TRBJ2-5	CASSQVPAQETQYF	TGTGCCAGCAGCCAAGTCCCAGCCCAAGAGACCCAGTACTTC
TRBD2	NA	TRBV7-9	TRBJ2-6	CASSFGTSGSSGANVLTF	TGTGCCAGCAGCTTCGGGACTAGCGGTTCCTCTGGGGCCAACGTCCTGACTTTC
TRBD2	few	TRBV2	TRBJ2-1	CASRRRRGGEDEQFF	TGTGCCAGCAGGCGCCGGCGGGGGGGCGAGGATGAGCAGTTCTTC
NA	NA	TRBV12-3/TRBV12-4	TRBJ2-2	CATVGGRGIGELFF	TGTGCGACCGTGGGAGGCAGGGGGATCGGGGAGCTGTTTTTT
TRBD1	few	TRBV12-3/TRBV12-4	TRBJ1-1	CASSPRPRGRGTEAFF	TGTGCCAGCAGTCCCAGACCCAGGGGGCGAGGGACTGAAGCTTTCTTT